These T cell receptor beta chains were read from a single sample in a study of T cells in Graves' hyperthyroidism and ophthalmopathy. TCRdb processed the multiplex PCR reads anew with MiXCR; each CDR3 protein has one entry. Of fewer than 650,000 distinct CDR3 sequences listed, 13% to 15% are singletons. Sequencing input: blood. The receptors originated from a woman aged 18-29 years with Graves' ophthalmopathy. The CDR3 runs from the conserved cysteine through the conserved F or W. Each record gives: V gene, J gene, CDR3 protein.

V gene: TRBV7-9
J gene: TRBJ2-7
CDR3 protein: CASSSIEGSFFYEQYF

V gene: TRBV20-1
J gene: TRBJ2-5
CDR3 protein: CSGARRGETQYF

V gene: TRBV6-2/TRBV6-3
J gene: TRBJ2-3
CDR3 protein: CASSYGLAGGDMQYF

V gene: TRBV15
J gene: TRBJ2-7
CDR3 protein: CATSRDPEPSEQYF

V gene: TRBV19
J gene: TRBJ1-1
CDR3 protein: CASSIGTVNTEAFF

V gene: TRBV2
J gene: TRBJ2-2
CDR3 protein: CASSRQGAETGELFF

V gene: TRBV11-2
J gene: TRBJ2-7
CDR3 protein: CASSHHSGRTPYEQYF

V gene: TRBV9
J gene: TRBJ2-7
CDR3 protein: CASSERDRGPGEQYF

V gene: TRBV12-3/TRBV12-4
J gene: TRBJ2-7
CDR3 protein: CERWEREKEQYF

V gene: TRBV28
J gene: TRBJ2-1
CDR3 protein: CASSLSADGYNEQFF

V gene: TRBV6-5
J gene: TRBJ1-4
CDR3 protein: CASSYIGQGREKLFF

V gene: TRBV2
J gene: TRBJ2-1
CDR3 protein: CASIGLAGKAPSSYNEQFF

V gene: TRBV12-3/TRBV12-4
J gene: TRBJ2-3
CDR3 protein: CASSQGQEDTQYF

V gene: TRBV7-8
J gene: TRBJ1-2
CDR3 protein: CASSLAPGRTTYAF

V gene: TRBV27
J gene: TRBJ2-1
CDR3 protein: CASGELAGNEQFF

V gene: TRBV7-9
J gene: TRBJ1-1
CDR3 protein: CASSLPPSLTGGWAEAFF

V gene: TRBV5-1
J gene: TRBJ1-1
CDR3 protein: CASSLNSGGGAFF

V gene: TRBV7-8
J gene: TRBJ2-1
CDR3 protein: CASSPNADRAYNEQFF